This T cell receptor (beta chain) originates from a study of blood T cell repertoires in COVID-19 (dated by TCRdb to the early 2020s). A note on the overall study: Collaborator samples came from the United States, Italy and Spain and covered acute and convalescent phases of COVID-19. Where available, HLA class I and class II types were obtained from metadata supplied by the sample provider rather than from assay-based typing. A freely available public database, intended as a resource for researchers studying the immune response to SARS-CoV-2, is where the repertoires were released. The prospective study material was composed of cDNA or gDNA derived from T cells, B-cell-depleted T cells, or PBMCs. Deeply sampled blood TCRbeta repertoires from subjects exposed to, actively infected with, or recovered from COVID-19 were included in the dataset. The samples were drawn from two sources: the first 160 participants of the ongoing ImmuneRACE study, and 1,200 or so subjects contributed by 6 global collaborators. Nearly every sample came with metadata listing a de-identified subject ID, COVID-19 status, age in years and sex. The paper's findings and limits, for the study overall: Clinical and demographic metadata were provided uncurated, with the amount varying by source and participant.

The immunoSEQ Assay, a bias-controlled multiplex PCR, was used to amplify TCRbeta CDR3 regions from genomic DNA. The authors' pipeline ran thus. The number of nucleated cells in each sample was estimated by amplification of reference gene primers within the assay. To quantify the absolute abundance of each unique TCRbeta CDR3 rearrangement, sequence reads were collapsed and filtered. For each sample, productive Simpson clonality was calculated as the square root of Simpson's diversity index across productive rearrangements. In TCRdb, the immuneACCESS table is reduced to in-frame sequences with V and J assigned. These tables do not hold every clone; where another copy was compared, an unresolved V gene accounts for under half, and the others remain unexplained. V and J calls plus clone size are reproduced from that table; the DNA served to infer D and trimming. The sample has approximately 76,000 clones on record, 83% of them singletons. Roughly 40% of the sample comes from the top ten.

Its CDR3 holds 16 amino acids, cysteine through phenylalanine. The retained sequence is limited to the CDR3, 48 bases, with the frame set at the first base. Deletion took 2 bases off V and 2 bases off J, with a span of 13 bases between the germline ends. The germline V gene supplies CDR1 MNHNS and CDR2 SASEGT. The collaborating institutions used their own protocols to collect whole blood in K2EDTA tubes. Collaborator samples were shipped for TCRbeta analysis as frozen whole blood, isolated PBMCs, or DNA extracted from either sample type. Of note for this clone: Its specific antigen is unknown. No base-level quality is on record; no much larger clone is a single base apart.

Sequencing input: peripheral blood. This receptor was obtained from a man at least 80 years old with active or convalescent COVID-19. The sequence joins TRBV6-1 to TRBJ1-5, with the D gene not confidently named. The DNA sequence is as follows: TGTGCCAGCAGTGAAACGACAAATTATGGCAATCAGCCCCAGCATTTT. Its protein product is CASSETTNYGNQPQHF.